The T cell receptor beta chain described here comes from a study of CD8 T cells in Susac syndrome. The CDR3 length is 16 residues. With V trimmed by 8 bases and J by 4 bases, 13 bases remained unmatched. Germline-derived CDR1 and CDR2 are MNHEY and SMNVEV (reference sequence). Random-hexamer reverse transcription was applied to about 0.5 to 1 ug RNA. TCRdb used MiXCR to reprocess the immunoSEQ multiplex PCR reads, holding one entry per CDR3 protein. The profile shows about 140,000 distinct CDR3 sequences, approximately 95% of them singletons. This chain uses TRBV27 with TRBJ2-1; 8 bases align to TRBD2. Sequenced: CD4+ T cells from PBMCs. The source of this sequence is a human donor with multiple sclerosis. The DNA of the CDR3 is TGTGCCAGCGCTGAACTAGCGGCACTTCTTTACAATGAGCAGTTCTTC. Translating it yields CASAELAALLYNEQFF.